This T cell receptor beta chain was profiled in a study of blood T cell repertoires in COVID-19. Study-wide context: Acute-phase and convalescent COVID-19 samples originated in the United States, Italy and Spain. Sources were T cells, B-cell-depleted T cells, or PBMCs; the material itself was cDNA or gDNA.

This CDR3 comprises 14 residues. The germline V gene has CDR1 SGHNT and CDR2 YYREEE (reference sequence). The junction had 8 bases not matched to a gene; V was cut back by 5 bases and J by 8 bases. Authors' methods: Amplification from reference gene primers served as the basis for estimated nucleated cell counts. This table comes from immunoSEQ multiplex PCR, and its TCRdb copy is limited to in-frame clones, with some not included. For V, J and clone size, that table is used; D and trimming come from the DNA. The sample lists 200,000 to 300,000 clones, about 82% seen once, with roughly an eighth in the top ten.

Specimen: peripheral blood. The rearrangement uses TRBV5-4 and TRBJ1-2; 11 nucleotides align to TRBD1. This clonotype originated in a man older than 75 with acute or convalescent COVID-19. DNA of the CDR3: TGTGCCAGCAGGGGGGGACAGGGGGAACAGGGCTACACCTTC. This gives the protein CASRGGQGEQGYTF.